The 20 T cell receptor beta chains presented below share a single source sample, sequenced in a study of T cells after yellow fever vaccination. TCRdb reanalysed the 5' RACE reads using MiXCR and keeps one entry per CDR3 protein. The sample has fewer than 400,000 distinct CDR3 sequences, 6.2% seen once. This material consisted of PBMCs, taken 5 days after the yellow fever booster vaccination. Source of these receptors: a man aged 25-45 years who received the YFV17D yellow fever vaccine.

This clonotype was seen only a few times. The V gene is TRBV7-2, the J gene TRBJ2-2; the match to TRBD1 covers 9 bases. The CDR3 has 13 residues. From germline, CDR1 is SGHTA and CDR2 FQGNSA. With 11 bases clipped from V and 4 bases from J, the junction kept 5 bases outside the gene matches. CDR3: CAGTGLSTGELFF. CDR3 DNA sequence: TGTGCCGGGACAGGGTTGAGCACCGGGGAGCTGTTTTTT.

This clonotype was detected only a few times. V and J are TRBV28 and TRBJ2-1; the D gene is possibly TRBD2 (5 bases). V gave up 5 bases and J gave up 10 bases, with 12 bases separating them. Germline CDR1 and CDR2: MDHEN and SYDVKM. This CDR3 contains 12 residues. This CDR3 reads CASSPTRTEQFF. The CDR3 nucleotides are TGTGCCAGCAGTCCAACTAGGACGGAGCAGTTCTTC.

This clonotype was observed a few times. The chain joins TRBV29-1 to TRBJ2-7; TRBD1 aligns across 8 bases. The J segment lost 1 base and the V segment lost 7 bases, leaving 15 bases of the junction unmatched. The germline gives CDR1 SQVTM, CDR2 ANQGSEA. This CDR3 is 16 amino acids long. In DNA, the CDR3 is TGCAGCGCATGGACAGGGATAACTGGACTATCCTACGAGCAGTACTTC. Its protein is CSAWTGITGLSYEQYF.

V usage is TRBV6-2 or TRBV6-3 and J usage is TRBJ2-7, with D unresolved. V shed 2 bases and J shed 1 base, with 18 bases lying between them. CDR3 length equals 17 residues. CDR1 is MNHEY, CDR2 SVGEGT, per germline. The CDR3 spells CASSYKSYLPGSYEQYF. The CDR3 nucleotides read TGTGCCAGCAGTTACAAAAGTTACCTCCCCGGGTCCTACGAGCAGTACTTC.

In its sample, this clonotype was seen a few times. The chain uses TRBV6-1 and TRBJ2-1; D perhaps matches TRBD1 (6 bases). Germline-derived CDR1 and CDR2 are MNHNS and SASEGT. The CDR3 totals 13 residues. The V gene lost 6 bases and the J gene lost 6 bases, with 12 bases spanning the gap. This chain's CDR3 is CASRLLGGNEQFF. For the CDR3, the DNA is TGTGCCAGCAGACTGCTAGGGGGCAATGAGCAGTTCTTC.

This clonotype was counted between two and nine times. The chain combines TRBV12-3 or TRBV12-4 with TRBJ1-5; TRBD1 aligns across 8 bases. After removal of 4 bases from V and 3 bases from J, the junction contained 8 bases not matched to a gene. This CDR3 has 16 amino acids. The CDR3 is CASSSQAGGVNQPQHF. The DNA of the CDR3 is TGTGCCAGCAGTTCTCAGGCAGGGGGCGTCAATCAGCCCCAGCATTTT.

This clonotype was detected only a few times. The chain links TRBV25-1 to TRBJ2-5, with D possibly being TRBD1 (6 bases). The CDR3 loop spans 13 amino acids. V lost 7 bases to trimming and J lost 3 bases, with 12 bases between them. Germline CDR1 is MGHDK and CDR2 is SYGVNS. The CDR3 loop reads CASTGQNEETQYF. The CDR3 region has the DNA TGTGCCAGCACCGGACAGAACGAAGAGACCCAGTACTTC.

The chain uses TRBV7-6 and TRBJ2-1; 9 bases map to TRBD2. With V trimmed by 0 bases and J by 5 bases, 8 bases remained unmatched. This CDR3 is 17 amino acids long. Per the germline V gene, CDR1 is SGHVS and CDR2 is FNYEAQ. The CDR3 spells CASSLALGSGRNNEQFF. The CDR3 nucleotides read TGTGCCAGCAGCTTAGCGTTAGGTAGCGGGAGAAACAATGAGCAGTTCTTC.

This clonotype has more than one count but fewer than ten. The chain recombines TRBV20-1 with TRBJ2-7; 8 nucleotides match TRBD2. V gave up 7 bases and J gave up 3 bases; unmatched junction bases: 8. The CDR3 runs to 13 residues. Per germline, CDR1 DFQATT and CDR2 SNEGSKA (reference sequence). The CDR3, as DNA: TGCAGTGTACAGACTAGCGTCTTCTACGAGCAGTACTTC. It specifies CSVQTSVFYEQYF.

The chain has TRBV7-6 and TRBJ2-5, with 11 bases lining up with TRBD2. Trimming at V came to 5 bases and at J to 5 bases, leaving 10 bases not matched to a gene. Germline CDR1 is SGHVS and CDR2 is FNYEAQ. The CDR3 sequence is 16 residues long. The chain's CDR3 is CASSVAWASGGETQYF. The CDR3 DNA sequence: TGTGCCAGCAGCGTCGCCTGGGCTAGCGGGGGGGAGACCCAGTACTTC.

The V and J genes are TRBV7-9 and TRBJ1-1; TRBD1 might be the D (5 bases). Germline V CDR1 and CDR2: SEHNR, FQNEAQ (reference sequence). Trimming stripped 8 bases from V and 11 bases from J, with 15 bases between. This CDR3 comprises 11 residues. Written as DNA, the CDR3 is TGTGCCAGCTGTTCAAACAGGAGGGCTTTCTTT. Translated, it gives CASCSNRRAFF.

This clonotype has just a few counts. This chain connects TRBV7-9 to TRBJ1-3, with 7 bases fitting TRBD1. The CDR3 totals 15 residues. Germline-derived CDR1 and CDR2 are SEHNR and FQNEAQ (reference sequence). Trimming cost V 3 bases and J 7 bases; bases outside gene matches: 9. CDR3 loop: CASSFRTGRGNTIYF. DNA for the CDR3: TGTGCCAGCAGCTTCCGGACAGGCCGGGGGAACACCATATATTTT.

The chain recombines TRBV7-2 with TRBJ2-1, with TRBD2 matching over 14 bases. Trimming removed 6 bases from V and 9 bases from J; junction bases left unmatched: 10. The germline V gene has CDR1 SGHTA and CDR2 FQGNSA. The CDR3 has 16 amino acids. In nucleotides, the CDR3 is TGTGCCAGCAGACCCGGGGGGACTAGCGGGAGTATTGAGCAGTTCTTC. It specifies CASRPGGTSGSIEQFF.

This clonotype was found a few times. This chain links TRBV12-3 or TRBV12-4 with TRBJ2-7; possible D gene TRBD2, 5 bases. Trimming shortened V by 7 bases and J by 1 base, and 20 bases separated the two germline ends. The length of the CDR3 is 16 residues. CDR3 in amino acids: CASTLGAADLSYEQYF. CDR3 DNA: TGTGCCAGCACCCTAGGCGCAGCGGACCTATCCTACGAGCAGTACTTC.

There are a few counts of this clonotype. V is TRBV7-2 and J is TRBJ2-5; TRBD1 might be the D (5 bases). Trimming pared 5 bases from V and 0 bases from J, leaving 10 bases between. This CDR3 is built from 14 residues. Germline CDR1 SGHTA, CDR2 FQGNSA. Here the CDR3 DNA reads TGTGCCAGCAGCCGCGACAGAAACCAAGAGACCCAGTACTTC. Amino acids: CASSRDRNQETQYF.

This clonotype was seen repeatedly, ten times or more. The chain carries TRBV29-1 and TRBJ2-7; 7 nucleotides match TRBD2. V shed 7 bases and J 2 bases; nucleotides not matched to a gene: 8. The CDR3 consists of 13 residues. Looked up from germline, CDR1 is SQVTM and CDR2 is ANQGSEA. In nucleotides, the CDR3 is TGCAGCGCCAGCGGGGTCGGGGCCTACGAGCAGTACTTC. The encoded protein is CSASGVGAYEQYF.

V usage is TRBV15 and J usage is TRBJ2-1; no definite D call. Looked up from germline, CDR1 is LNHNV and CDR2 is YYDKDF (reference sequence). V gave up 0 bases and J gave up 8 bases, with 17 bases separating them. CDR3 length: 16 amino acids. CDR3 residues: CATSRDLGHAQDEQFF. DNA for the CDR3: TGTGCCACCAGCAGAGATCTAGGCCACGCCCAGGATGAGCAGTTCTTC.

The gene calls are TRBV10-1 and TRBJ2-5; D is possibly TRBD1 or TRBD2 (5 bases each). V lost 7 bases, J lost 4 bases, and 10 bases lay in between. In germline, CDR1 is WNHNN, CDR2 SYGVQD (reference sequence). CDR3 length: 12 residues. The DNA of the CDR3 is TGCGCCAGCAACTCTGGGGGAGAGACCCAGTACTTC. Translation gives CASNSGGETQYF.

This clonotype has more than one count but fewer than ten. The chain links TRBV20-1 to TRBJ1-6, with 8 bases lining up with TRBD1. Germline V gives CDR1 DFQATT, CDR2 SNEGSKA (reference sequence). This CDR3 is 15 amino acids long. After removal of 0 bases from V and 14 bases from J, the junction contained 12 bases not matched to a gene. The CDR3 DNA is TGCAGTGCTAGAGATTTGAACAGGGGGTCCGCTGCCCTCCACTTT. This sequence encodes CSARDLNRGSAALHF.

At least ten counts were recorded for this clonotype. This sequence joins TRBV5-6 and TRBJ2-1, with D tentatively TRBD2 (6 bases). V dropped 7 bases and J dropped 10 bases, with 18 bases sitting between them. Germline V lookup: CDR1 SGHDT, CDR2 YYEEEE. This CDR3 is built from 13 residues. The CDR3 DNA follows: TGTGCCAGCGCCAACCCCGGGGGTCGGGAGCAGTTCTTC. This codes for CASANPGGREQFF. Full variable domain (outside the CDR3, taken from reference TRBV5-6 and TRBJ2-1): DAGVTQSPTHLIKTRGQQVTLRCSPKSGHDTVSWYQQALGQGPQFIFQYYEEEERQRGNFPDRFSGHQFPNYSSELNVNALLLGDSALYLCASANPGGREQFFGPGTRLTVL.